The 16 T cell receptor beta chains below all came from one sample that was sequenced in a study of T cell clonality in common variable immunodeficiency (dated by TCRdb to 2015 to 2017). Library generation was performed with the immunoSEQ multiplex PCR assay. The table comes from immuneACCESS by way of TCRdb, which keeps in-frame sequences with V and J called. Part of the clones is missing from these tables; in studies checked, under half for an unresolved V gene and the rest for unknown reasons. The table notes tens of thousands of clones here, none of them singletons. In total, the top ten clones hold 0.8% of the sample. The sequenced material came from peripheral blood mononuclear cells. The receptors originated from a person aged 18 to 70 in good health.

This clone came up many times. The read falls 3 residues short of the CDR3 end, and the missing part is taken from the germline J gene. The genes are TRBV30 and TRBJ1-1; 9 positions match TRBD1. CDR3 length: 14 residues. With 4 bases clipped from V and 2 bases from J, the junction kept 5 bases outside the gene matches. The germline gives CDR1 GTSNPN, CDR2 SVGIG (reference sequence). CDR3 DNA, as far as it was read: TGTGCCTGGAATCGGGGACAGGGCAACACTGAA. Protein product: CAWNRGQGNTE. The whole CDR3 protein reads CAWNRGQGNTEAFF.

This clone was counted at least ten times. The DNA ends 3 residues before the CDR3 does, and the rest of the CDR3 is filled in from the germline J gene. The chain combines TRBV19 with TRBJ2-7; possibly TRBD1 for D (6 bases). There are 14 residues in the CDR3. Germline V CDR1 and CDR2: LNHDA, SQIVND (reference sequence). V dropped 1 base and J dropped 3 bases, with 10 bases sitting between them. Partial CDR3 DNA: TGTGCCAGTAGTATAGGTACAGGGAACTACGAG. Residues: CASSIGTGNYE. The entire CDR3 protein is CASSIGTGNYEQYF.

This clone was seen repeatedly, ten times or more. The CDR3 end is not reached by the read, which stops 3 residues before it; the germline J gene fills it in. V usage is TRBV30 and J usage is TRBJ1-1; D unclear. Germline V CDR1 and CDR2: GTSNPN, SVGIG (reference sequence). The CDR3 totals 12 residues. V dropped 5 bases and J dropped 2 bases, with 9 bases sitting between them. The CDR3 reads CAWCDLNTEAFF. The sequenced part of the CDR3 DNA is TGTGCCTGGTGCGACTTAAACACTGAA.

This clone was observed many times. The CDR3 is cut off 3 residues early in the read; its end comes from the germline J gene. This chain uses TRBV28 with TRBJ2-3, with 8 bases aligning to TRBD2. V lost 5 bases and J lost 3; bases outside the gene matches: 1. Germline CDR1 and CDR2: MDHEN and SYDVKM. The CDR3 runs 13 residues. The part of the CDR3 DNA that was read is TGTGCCAGCAGTCGACTAGCGACAGATACG. The encoded protein is CASSRLATDT. The complete CDR3 protein is CASSRLATDTQYF.

This clone was seen repeatedly, ten times or more. The read is 3 residues too short to cover the CDR3 end, so that end is filled in from the germline J gene. The V gene is TRBV29-1, the J gene TRBJ1-2; TRBD1 matches 10 bases. This CDR3 contains 14 residues. Germline lookup yields CDR1 SQVTM and CDR2 ANQGSEA. The V segment lost 4 bases and the J segment 3 bases; nucleotides outside the gene matches: 5. Incomplete CDR3 DNA: TGCAGCGTTGCCCGACAGGGGGCGGACTATGGC. Translated, it gives CSVARQGADYG. The entire CDR3 protein reads CSVARQGADYGYTF.

This clone was seen repeatedly, ten times or more. The CDR3 end is not reached by the read, which stops 3 residues before it; the germline J gene fills it in. This chain connects TRBV19 to TRBJ1-1; 7 nucleotides agree with TRBD1. CDR1 is LNHDA and CDR2 is SQIVND in the germline V gene (reference sequence). Unmatched junction bases numbered 4, after V lost 4 bases and J lost 5 bases. The CDR3 is 13 residues long. The chain's CDR3 is CASSKRGLTEAFF. The CDR3 DNA, read in part, is TGTGCCAGTAGTAAGAGGGGGCTAACTGAA.

The sample holds many counts of this clone. The read is 3 residues too short to cover the CDR3 end, so that end is filled in from the germline J gene. The gene calls are TRBV5-4 and TRBJ1-1, with D maybe TRBD1 (6 bases). This CDR3 is 14 amino acids long. V gave up 0 bases and J gave up 5 bases, with 11 bases separating them. Germline-derived CDR1 and CDR2 are SGHNT and YYREEE (reference sequence). The part of the CDR3 DNA that was read is TGTGCCAGCAGCTTGGAGAGGGGGGGGACTGAA. This encodes CASSLERGGTE. The whole CDR3 protein reads CASSLERGGTEAFF.

At least ten counts were recorded for this clone. The read ends 3 residues before the CDR3 terminus; that terminus is restored from the germline J gene. The chain is built from TRBV18 and TRBJ2-7; D might be TRBD1 (6 bases). Germline loops: CDR1 KGHSH, CDR2 LQKENI. Trimming took 0 bases from V and 0 from J, leaving 9 bases between them. The CDR3 runs 15 residues. This chain's CDR3 is CASSPPSGASYEQYF. CDR3 DNA, as far as it was read: TGTGCCAGCTCACCACCATCAGGGGCCTCCTACGAG.

This clone was counted at least ten times. The CDR3 extends 3 residues past the end of the read, so its final part is completed from the germline J gene. The chain employs TRBV2 and TRBJ1-2, with D perhaps matching TRBD1 (6 bases). This CDR3 comprises 14 residues. Germline assignment: CDR1 SNHLY and CDR2 FYNNEI. V shed 3 bases and J shed 4 bases, with 12 bases lying between them. CDR3 bases read: TGTGCCAGCAGTGATGCGGACAGCGTCTATGGC. It is translated as CASSDADSVYG. The CDR3 reads in full as CASSDADSVYGYTF.

This clone was seen ten or more times. Coverage ceases 3 residues before the CDR3 finishes, and the germline J gene fills in the end. This chain uses TRBV7-2 with TRBJ2-7; no clear D gene. Germline CDR1 and CDR2: SGHTA and FQGNSA. The CDR3 is 15 residues long. The V gene lost 3 bases and the J gene lost 2 bases, with 14 bases spanning the gap. CDR3 DNA, as far as it was read: TGTGCCAGCAGCTTGCTAGGAATACCGACCTACGAG. Its protein is CASSLLGIPTYE. The full CDR3 protein reads CASSLLGIPTYEQYF. The whole variable domain, remainder taken from reference TRBV7-2 and TRBJ2-7, is GAGVSQSPSNKVTEKGKDVELRCDPISGHTALYWYRQSLGQGLEFLIYFQGNSAPDKSGLPSDRFSAERTGGSVSTLTIQRTQQEDSAVYLCASSLLGIPTYEQYFGPGTRLTVT.

This clone was counted at least ten times. With the read ending 3 residues before the CDR3 end, the germline J gene is used to fill in that end. The gene calls are TRBV12-3 or TRBV12-4 and TRBJ2-5; 8 positions agree with TRBD1. J lost 5 bases, V lost 8 bases, and 7 bases had no gene match. This CDR3 has 13 amino acids. CDR3 sequence: CASSQGAWETQYF. The DNA read from the CDR3 is TGTGCCAGCTCCCAGGGGGCATGGGAGACC.

The table lists this clone with many counts. The read finishes 3 residues shy of the CDR3 end, and the germline J gene is used to complete it. The V call is TRBV9, the J call TRBJ2-7, with D possibly TRBD1 on 5 matching bases. V shed 5 bases and J shed 2 bases, with 11 bases lying between them. The CDR3 spans 13 residues. The V gene's germline CDR1 is SGDLS and CDR2 YYNGEE. The CDR3 loop is CASSRTLTYEQYF. The part of the CDR3 DNA that was read is TGTGCCAGCAGTCGGACACTCACCTACGAG.

A remark on this clone: Its ends do not fully match the called genes, so a read error is possible. The read terminates 3 residues ahead of where the CDR3 ends, so the germline J gene completes it. The chain is built from TRBV10-2 and TRBJ2-7, with TRBD2 matching 7 bases. This CDR3 is 15 amino acids long. CDR1 is WSHSY and CDR2 is SAAADI in the germline V gene. The CDR3 protein is CAGSEGSGIFYEQYF. CDR3 DNA, as far as it was read: TGCGCCGGCAGTGAAGGGAGCGGGATTTTCTACGAG.

This clone came up many times. The CDR3 end falls 3 residues outside the read, so it is completed with the germline J gene. The rearrangement links TRBV12-3 or TRBV12-4 to TRBJ2-1, with TRBD2 matching 9 bases. Trimming removed 5 bases from V and 5 bases from J; junction bases left unmatched: 7. The CDR3 totals 15 residues. CDR3 bases read: TGTGCCAGCAGTATCGGACTAGCGCTCGACAATGAG. This sequence encodes CASSIGLALDNE. The CDR3 in full is CASSIGLALDNEQFF.

This clone was recorded at least ten times. The CDR3 goes on 3 residues after the read ends, and that part is filled in from the germline J gene. The V gene is TRBV18, the J gene TRBJ2-1; D is undetermined. V gave up 3 bases and J gave up 1 base, with 7 bases separating them. The CDR3 length is 14 residues. Looked up from germline, CDR1 is KGHSH and CDR2 is LQKENI. The CDR3 loop is CASSPSSSYNEQFF. CDR3 DNA (partial): TGTGCCAGCTCACCGAGTAGTTCCTACAATGAG.

This clone appeared many times. The read falls 3 residues short of the CDR3 end, and the missing part is taken from the germline J gene. The V call is TRBV5-1, the J call TRBJ2-5; 10 bases are a match to TRBD2. This CDR3 is 15 amino acids long. Germline-derived CDR1 and CDR2 are SGHRS and YFSETQ. V shed 0 bases, J shed 5 bases, and the junction held 4 bases outside the gene matches. CDR3 amino acids: CASSLDPGLAETQYF. The DNA read from the CDR3 is TGCGCCAGCAGCTTGGACCCGGGACTAGCGGAGACC.